The 26 T cell receptor beta chains below were found in one sample sequenced in a study of CDR3 diversity in severe acne. TCRdb passed the PCR reads through MiXCR, listing each CDR3 protein once. Here the sample spans approximately 80,000 distinct CDR3 sequences, about 54% being singletons. The sequenced sample was blood. The receptors were gathered from a male donor in good health, without acne.

This chain links TRBV20-1 with TRBJ2-7; TRBD1 is a possible D gene (5 bases). The V end was cut by 6 bases, the J end by 2 bases, with 11 bases between. This CDR3 has 12 residues. Germline CDR1 and CDR2: DFQATT and SNEGSKA (reference sequence). The CDR3 here is CSANDRTYEQYF. As DNA, the CDR3 is TGCAGTGCCAATGACAGAACCTACGAGCAGTACTTC.

This clonotype was detected many times. This chain links TRBV10-3 with TRBJ1-2; D perhaps matches TRBD1 (6 bases). The CDR3 length is 13 residues. Per germline, CDR1 ENHRY and CDR2 SYGVKD. V lost 10 bases and J lost 0, with 12 bases in between. The CDR3 DNA reads as TGTGCCAGCCGGGACACAGCTAACTATGGCTACACCTTC. Translation: CASRDTANYGYTF.

This clonotype was counted many times. The chain combines TRBV14 with TRBJ2-7; D tentatively fits TRBD1 or TRBD2 (5 bases each). This CDR3 has 13 residues. Trimming pared 3 bases from V and 2 bases from J, leaving 8 bases between. Per the germline V gene, CDR1 is SGHDN and CDR2 is FVKESK. CDR3 region: CASSHWGPYEQYF. In nucleotides, the CDR3 is TGTGCCAGCAGCCATTGGGGACCCTACGAGCAGTACTTC. Based on the CDR3 plus reference TRBV14 and TRBJ2-7, the full variable domain is EAGVTQFPSHSVIEKGQTVTLRCDPISGHDNLYWYRRVMGKEIKFLLHFVKESKQDESGMPNNRFLAERTGGTYSTLKVQPAELEDSGVYFCASSHWGPYEQYFGPGTRLTVT.

Comments on this clonotype: One end of the junction does not line up with germline, which may come from a read error. The chain recombines TRBV19 with TRBJ1-1, with D tentatively TRBD1 (5 bases). This CDR3 spans 16 amino acids. Per the germline V gene, CDR1 is LNHDA and CDR2 is SQIVND (reference sequence). CDR3 sequence reads: CASKISGWGSNTETFF. For the CDR3, the DNA is TGTGCCAGTAAAATTTCAGGGTGGGGATCGAACACTGAAACTTTCTTT.

This clonotype was counted between two and nine times. The chain couples TRBV5-6 to TRBJ1-4; D possibly corresponds to TRBD1 (6 bases). V was pared by 4 bases and J by 8 bases, with 18 bases between. Germline V gene sequence: CDR1 SGHDT, CDR2 YYEEEE. This CDR3 is 15 amino acids long. The CDR3 coding sequence is TGTGCCAGCAGCCCCAGGGGACGCGCTGGAGAAAAACTGTTTTTT. As protein: CASSPRGRAGEKLFF.

This clonotype was detected a few times. The chain couples TRBV5-6 to TRBJ2-7; the match to TRBD2 covers 8 bases. The J call may not be correct, given that the DNA end is closer to TRBJ2-1. Germline V gives CDR1 SGHDT, CDR2 YYEEEE. This CDR3 contains 13 residues. CDR3 DNA sequence: TGTGCCAGCAGCTTAACGGGGGGGAGTGAGCAGTTCTTC. It translates to CASSLTGGSEQFF.

Comments on this clonotype: One end of the junction varies from germline; a read error may be responsible. The J gene is TRBJ1-5, the V gene TRBV10-2, with TRBD1 matching over 11 bases. The CDR3 totals 16 residues. Germline V lookup: CDR1 WSHSY, CDR2 SAAADI. CDR3 loop: CASSPFGTGGNQPQHF. The CDR3 DNA reads as TGTGCCAGCAGCCCATTCGGGACAGGGGGTAATCAGCCTCAGCATTTT.

The CDR3 DNA sequence: TGCAGCGTTGAGGGTCCGAACGACGAGCAGTACTTC. This gives the protein CSVEGPNDEQYF. J is TRBJ2-7 and V is TRBV29-1, with unresolved D. V was trimmed by 3 bases and J by 5 bases, leaving 11 bases between them. Germline assignment: CDR1 SQVTM and CDR2 ANQGSEA. This CDR3 spans 12 amino acids.

There are many counts of this clonotype. This sequence joins TRBV7-9 and TRBJ1-2; a weak D match, TRBD1 (5 bases). The V end was cut by 0 bases, the J end by 5 bases, with 7 bases between. Germline lookup yields CDR1 SEHNR and CDR2 FQNEAQ (reference sequence). This CDR3 is 13 amino acids long. CDR3 protein: CASSLAQGYGYTF. As DNA, the CDR3 is TGTGCCAGCAGCTTAGCGCAGGGATATGGCTACACCTTC.

The chain recombines TRBV29-1 with TRBJ2-5, with D unresolved. CDR3 length: 11 amino acids. Germline assignment: CDR1 SQVTM and CDR2 ANQGSEA. The CDR3 region has the DNA TGCAGTATAAGGCCATGGGAGACCCAGTACTTC. Amino acids: CSIRPWETQYF.

This clonotype was observed once. V is TRBV6-5 and J is TRBJ1-2; D is undetermined. V lost 0 bases and J 0 bases, leaving 8 bases between the germline ends. The CDR3 length is 15 residues. The germline CDR1 and CDR2 sequences are MNHEY and SVGAGI. The CDR3 nucleotides are TGTGCCAGCAGTTACTCGAAGGCAGCTAACTATGGCTACACCTTC. Protein: CASSYSKAANYGYTF.

This clonotype has a count of ten or more. The rearrangement links TRBV4-1 to TRBJ2-7; TRBD1 matches 10 bases. Trimming cost V 1 base and J 6 bases; bases outside gene matches: 9. Germline CDR1 reads MGHRA; CDR2 reads YSYEKL. This CDR3 region has 16 residues. CDR3 in amino acids: CASSQGTRTGGGEQYF. The CDR3 bases are TGCGCCAGCAGCCAAGGGACTCGGACAGGGGGTGGCGAGCAGTACTTC.

This rearrangement joins TRBV7-9 to TRBJ2-5, with a tentative D call TRBD1 (5 bases). The length of the CDR3 is 14 residues. Trimming took off 1 base at V and 4 bases at J, with 10 bases between the two ends. Germline V gives CDR1 SEHNR, CDR2 FQNEAQ (reference sequence). CDR3 coding DNA: TGTGCCAGCAGCTTAGGCCAGGGTCTAGAGACCCAGTACTTC. It specifies CASSLGQGLETQYF.

This clonotype was detected ten times or more. The genes are TRBV2 and TRBJ1-2; D is uncertain. V dropped 10 bases and J dropped 0 bases, with 6 bases sitting between them. This CDR3 spans 11 amino acids. Germline V gives CDR1 SNHLY, CDR2 FYNNEI. The CDR3 region is CAMKTNYGYTF. CDR3 DNA sequence: TGTGCCATGAAGACTAACTATGGCTACACCTTC.

The V and J genes are TRBV9 and TRBJ2-3, with a possible D match to TRBD1 (6 bases). From germline, CDR1 is SGDLS and CDR2 YYNGEE. The CDR3 extends over 15 amino acids. Deletions cut 0 bases from V and 0 bases from J, with 8 bases between. The CDR3 coding sequence is TGTGCCAGCAGCGTAGCCAGGGGCAGCACAGATACGCAGTATTTT. This sequence encodes CASSVARGSTDTQYF.

Concerning this clonotype: The conserved closing phenylalanine or tryptophan is absent in this CDR3, likely reflecting a read error. V usage is TRBV3-1 and J usage is TRBJ2-7, with D possibly matching TRBD2 (6 bases). V was shortened by 1 base and J by 6 bases, with 25 bases between the two germline ends. Per germline, CDR1 LGHDT and CDR2 YNNKEL (reference sequence). The CDR3 consists of 18 residues. The CDR3: CASSQGVPLEGFGGEQYL. The CDR3 DNA reads as TGTGCCAGCAGCCAAGGAGTCCCTCTCGAGGGGTTCGGGGGCGAGCAGTACCTC.

This clonotype was counted a few times. V is TRBV11-3 and J is TRBJ1-1; no reliable D call. Germline values: CDR1 SGHNT, CDR2 YENEEA. There are 14 residues in the CDR3. Trimming removed 0 bases from V and 1 base from J, with 6 bases in between. Here the CDR3 reads CASSLDYTNTEAFF. Here the CDR3 DNA reads TGTGCCAGCAGCTTAGACTACACGAACACTGAAGCTTTCTTT.

The V call is TRBV20-1, the J call TRBJ2-7, with TRBD1 identical over 8 bases. Germline V gene sequence: CDR1 DFQATT, CDR2 SNEGSKA (reference sequence). This CDR3 contains 16 residues. V lost 3 bases to trimming and J lost 5 bases; unmatched junction nucleotides: 15. The CDR3 protein is CSASRADRGPANEQYF. The CDR3 DNA reads as TGCAGTGCTAGTAGGGCCGACAGGGGACCGGCGAACGAGCAGTACTTC.

V is TRBV20-1 and J is TRBJ2-3; 7 bases align to TRBD2. From germline, CDR1 is DFQATT and CDR2 SNEGSKA (reference sequence). CDR3 length: 14 amino acids. V dropped 1 base and J dropped 1; count of bases not matched to a gene: 2. CDR3 bases: TGCAGTGCTAGAGGGGGGGGTTGCACAGATACGCAGTATTTT. Encoded protein: CSARGGGCTDTQYF.

The chain has TRBV19 and TRBJ1-2, with 7 bases aligning to TRBD1. This CDR3 contains 14 residues. Germline trimming cut 8 bases from V and 1 base from J; bases unmatched to any gene: 7. Germline V gene lookup returns CDR1 LNHDA and CDR2 SQIVND (reference sequence). The CDR3 bases are TGTGCCAGTTCAGGGGGACAGTTTAACTATGGCTACACCTTC. Its protein product is CASSGGQFNYGYTF. Together with reference TRBV19 and TRBJ1-2, the CDR3 gives the full variable domain: DGGITQSPKYLFRKEGQNVTLSCEQNLNHDAMYWYRQDPGQGLRLIYYSQIVNDFQKGDIAEGYSVSREKKESFPLTVTSAQKNPTAFYLCASSGGQFNYGYTFGSGTRLTVV.

The chain joins TRBV7-8 to TRBJ2-2; D is undetermined. Germline CDR1 is SGHVS and CDR2 is FQNEAQ. The germline V and J ends were trimmed by 5 bases and 2 bases, with 12 bases remaining between them. The CDR3 extends over 15 amino acids. DNA of the CDR3: TGTGCCAGCAGCCCGCCCCCCCTTAACACCGGGGAGCTGTTTTTT. It codes for CASSPPPLNTGELFF.

A note on this clonotype: The CDR3 ends on some other residue instead of the conserved phenylalanine or tryptophan, so this is likely a read error. The DNA is left out, because the CDR3 cannot be placed on it with certainty; the CDR3 is given as TCRdb lists it. The chain recombines TRBV7-6 with TRBJ1-6. Germline values: CDR1 SGHVS, CDR2 FNYEAQ. The CDR3 region is 17 residues in length, termini included. The CDR3 region is CASSPLGEGGYGYTFGS.

This sequence joins TRBV20-1 and TRBJ2-7; D is undetermined. The CDR3 is 11 amino acids. CDR1 is DFQATT, CDR2 SNEGSKA, per germline (reference sequence). V lost 5 bases and J lost 6, with 11 bases in between. The CDR3 is CSAAPVTEQYF. As DNA, the CDR3 is TGCAGTGCTGCCCCCGTGACCGAGCAGTACTTC.

The J gene is TRBJ2-3, the V gene TRBV7-3, with 7 nucleotides matching TRBD2. The ends lost 5 bases at V and 3 bases at J; junction bases unmatched: 20. CDR1 and CDR2 (germline): SGHTA, FQGTGA. The CDR3 loop spans 19 amino acids. The CDR3 bases are TGTGCCAGCAGCCCAAGAATGCGGGAGAGTCCCCCCCTGACAGATACGCAGTATTTT. Amino acid sequence: CASSPRMRESPPLTDTQYF.

The J gene is TRBJ2-3, the V gene TRBV12-3 or TRBV12-4; 10 positions agree with TRBD2. The CDR3 is 17 amino acids. V was pared by 10 bases and J by 0 bases, with 13 bases of the junction left unmatched. The CDR3 is CANGLADKHPSTDTQYF. The CDR3 DNA reads as TGTGCCAACGGACTAGCGGATAAACATCCGAGCACAGATACGCAGTATTTT.

The V gene is TRBV7-9, the J gene TRBJ1-1; D is unresolved. CDR3 size: 16 residues. Germline loops: CDR1 SEHNR, CDR2 FQNEAQ (reference sequence). V shed 10 bases and J shed 0 bases, with 21 bases lying between them. In DNA form, the CDR3 reads TGTGCCATCCTTCTTCCTCTGGCAGTCATGAACACTGAAGCTTTCTTT. This sequence encodes CAILLPLAVMNTEAFF.